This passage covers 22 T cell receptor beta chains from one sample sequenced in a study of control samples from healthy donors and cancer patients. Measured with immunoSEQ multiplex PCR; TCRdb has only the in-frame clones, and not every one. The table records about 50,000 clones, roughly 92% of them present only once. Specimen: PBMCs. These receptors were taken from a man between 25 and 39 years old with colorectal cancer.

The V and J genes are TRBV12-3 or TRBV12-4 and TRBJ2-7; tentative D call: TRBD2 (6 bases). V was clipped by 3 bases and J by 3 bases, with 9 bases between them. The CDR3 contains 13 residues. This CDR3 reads CASSFRRDYEQYF. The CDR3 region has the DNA TGTGCCAGCAGTTTTCGGAGGGACTACGAGCAGTACTTC.

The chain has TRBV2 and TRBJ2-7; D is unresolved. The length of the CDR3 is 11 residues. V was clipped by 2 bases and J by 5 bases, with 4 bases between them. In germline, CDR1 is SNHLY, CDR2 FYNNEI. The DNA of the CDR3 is TGTGCCAGCAGTGAAACCCACGAGCAGTACGTC. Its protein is CASSETHEQYV.

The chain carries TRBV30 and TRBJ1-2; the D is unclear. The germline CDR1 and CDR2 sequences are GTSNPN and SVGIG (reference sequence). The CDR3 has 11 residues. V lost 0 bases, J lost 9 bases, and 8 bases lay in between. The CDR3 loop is CAWSVIGSYTF. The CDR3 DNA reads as TGTGCCTGGAGTGTTATAGGCAGCTACACCTTC. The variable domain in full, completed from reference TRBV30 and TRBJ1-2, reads SQTIHQWPATLVQPVGSPLSLECTVEGTSNPNLYWYRQAAGRGLQLLFYSVGIGQISSEVPQNLSASRPQDRQFILSSKKLLLSDSGFYLCAWSVIGSYTFGSGTRLTVV.

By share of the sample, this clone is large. The CDR3: CASTLQPGPTGGDTDTQYF. CDR3 DNA sequence: TGTGCCAGCACCCTACAACCGGGGCCGACAGGGGGAGACACAGATACGCAGTATTTT. The rearrangement joins TRBV7-8 to TRBJ2-3, with 9 nucleotides matching TRBD1. The CDR3 extends over 19 amino acids. V dropped 7 bases and J dropped 2; count of bases not matched to a gene: 19. CDR1 is SGHVS, CDR2 FQNEAQ, per germline.

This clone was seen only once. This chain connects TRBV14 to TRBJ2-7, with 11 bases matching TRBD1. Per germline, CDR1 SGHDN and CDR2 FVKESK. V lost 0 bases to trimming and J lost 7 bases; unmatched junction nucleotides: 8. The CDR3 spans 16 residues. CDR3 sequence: CASSQDLGTGGEEQYF. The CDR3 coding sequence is TGTGCCAGCAGCCAAGATCTTGGGACAGGGGGTGAGGAGCAGTACTTC.

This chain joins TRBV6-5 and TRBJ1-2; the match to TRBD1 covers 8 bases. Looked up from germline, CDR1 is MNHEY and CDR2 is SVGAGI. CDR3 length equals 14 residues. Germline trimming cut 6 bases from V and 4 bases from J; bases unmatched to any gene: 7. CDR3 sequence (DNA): TGTGCCAGCAGGAAGCCCGGGACAGGCTATGGCTACACCTTC. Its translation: CASRKPGTGYGYTF.

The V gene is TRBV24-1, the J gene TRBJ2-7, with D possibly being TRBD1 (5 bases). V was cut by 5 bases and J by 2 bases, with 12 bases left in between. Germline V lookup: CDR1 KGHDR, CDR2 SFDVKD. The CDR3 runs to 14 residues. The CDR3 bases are TGTGCCACCAGTGCTCCAGGGTCCCCCTACGAGCAGTACTTC. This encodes CATSAPGSPYEQYF.

CDR3 in DNA: TGTGCCAGCAGTTTGGACAGCAACACTGAAGCTTTCTTT. Its protein is CASSLDSNTEAFF. The rearrangement uses TRBV6-5 and TRBJ1-1, with D perhaps matching TRBD1 (6 bases). Trimming pared 4 bases from V and 2 bases from J, leaving 8 bases between. In germline, CDR1 is MNHEY, CDR2 SVGAGI. This CDR3 is built from 13 residues.

DNA for the CDR3: TGTGCCAGCAGCTACGCTCTCAAAGCTTTCTTT. Translated: CASSYALKAFF. This chain links TRBV12-3 or TRBV12-4 with TRBJ1-1; D is uncertain. Trimming took 6 bases from V and 9 from J, leaving 11 bases between them. CDR3 length: 11 residues.

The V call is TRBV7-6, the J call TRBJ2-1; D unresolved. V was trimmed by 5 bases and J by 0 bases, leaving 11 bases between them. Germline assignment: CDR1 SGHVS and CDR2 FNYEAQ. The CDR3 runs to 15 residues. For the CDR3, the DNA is TGTGCCAGCAGCCAAAGTCCTAGCTCCTACAATGAGCAGTTCTTC. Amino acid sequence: CASSQSPSSYNEQFF.

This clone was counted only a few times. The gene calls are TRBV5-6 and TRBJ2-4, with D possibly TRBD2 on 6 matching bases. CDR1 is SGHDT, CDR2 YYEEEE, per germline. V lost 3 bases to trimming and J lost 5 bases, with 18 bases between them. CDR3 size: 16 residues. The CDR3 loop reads CASSSWRAGGENIQYF. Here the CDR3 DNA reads TGTGCCAGCAGCTCCTGGAGGGCGGGTGGCGAAAACATTCAGTACTTC.

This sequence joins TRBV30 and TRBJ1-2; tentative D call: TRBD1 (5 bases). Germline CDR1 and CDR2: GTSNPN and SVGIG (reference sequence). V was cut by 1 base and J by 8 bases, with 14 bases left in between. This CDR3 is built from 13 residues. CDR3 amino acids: CAWSEAGLRGYTF. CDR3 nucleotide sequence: TGTGCCTGGAGTGAAGCGGGGCTTCGAGGCTACACCTTC.

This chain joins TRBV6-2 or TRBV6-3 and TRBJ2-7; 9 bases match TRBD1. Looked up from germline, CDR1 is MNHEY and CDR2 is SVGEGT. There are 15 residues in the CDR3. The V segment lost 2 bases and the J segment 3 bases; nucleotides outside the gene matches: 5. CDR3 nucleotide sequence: TGTGCCAGCAGTTACAGGGGACAGGGCTTCTACGAGCAGTACTTC. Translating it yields CASSYRGQGFYEQYF.

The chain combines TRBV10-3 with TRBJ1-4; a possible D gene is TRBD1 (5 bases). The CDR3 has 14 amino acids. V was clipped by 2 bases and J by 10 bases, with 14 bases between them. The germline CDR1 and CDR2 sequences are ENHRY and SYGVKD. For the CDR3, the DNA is TGTGCCATCAGTGAGGGGGGGGGTGGAGGAAAACTGTTTTTT. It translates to CAISEGGGGGKLFF.

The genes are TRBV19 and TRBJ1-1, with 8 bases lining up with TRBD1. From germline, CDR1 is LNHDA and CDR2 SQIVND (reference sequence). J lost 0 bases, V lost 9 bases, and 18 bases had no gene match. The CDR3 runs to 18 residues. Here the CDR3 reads CARPGNRGETSMNTEAFF. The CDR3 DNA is TGTGCCAGGCCAGGTAACAGGGGGGAGACTAGTATGAACACTGAAGCTTTCTTT.

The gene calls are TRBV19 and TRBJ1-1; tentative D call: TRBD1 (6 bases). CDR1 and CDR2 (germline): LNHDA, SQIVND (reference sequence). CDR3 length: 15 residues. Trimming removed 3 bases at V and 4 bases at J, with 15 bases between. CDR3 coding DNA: TGTGCCAGTAGTATTGGAGGGCAGGGGACCACTGAAGCTTTCTTT. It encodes CASSIGGQGTTEAFF.

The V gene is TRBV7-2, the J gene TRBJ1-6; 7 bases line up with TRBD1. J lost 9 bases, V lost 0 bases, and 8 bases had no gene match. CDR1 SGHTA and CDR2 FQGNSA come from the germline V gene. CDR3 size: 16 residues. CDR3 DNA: TGTGCCAGCAGCTTAGCTGTAGGGGGCGCCAGTTCACCCCTCCACTTT. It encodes CASSLAVGGASSPLHF.

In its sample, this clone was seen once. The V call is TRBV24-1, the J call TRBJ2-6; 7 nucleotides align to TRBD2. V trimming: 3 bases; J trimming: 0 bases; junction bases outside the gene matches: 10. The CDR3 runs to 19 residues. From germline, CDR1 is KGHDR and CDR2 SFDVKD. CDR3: CATSDITGGKSSGANVLTF. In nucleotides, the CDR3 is TGTGCCACCAGTGATATTACCGGGGGGAAGAGCTCTGGGGCCAACGTCCTGACTTTC.

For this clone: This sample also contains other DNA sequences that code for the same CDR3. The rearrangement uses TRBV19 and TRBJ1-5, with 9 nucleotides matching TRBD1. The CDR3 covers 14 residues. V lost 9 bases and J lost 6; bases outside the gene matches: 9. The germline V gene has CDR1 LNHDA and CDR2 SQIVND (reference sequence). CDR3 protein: CASHDRGGSQPQHF. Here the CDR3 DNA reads TGTGCCAGCCACGACAGGGGGGGGAGTCAGCCCCAGCATTTT.

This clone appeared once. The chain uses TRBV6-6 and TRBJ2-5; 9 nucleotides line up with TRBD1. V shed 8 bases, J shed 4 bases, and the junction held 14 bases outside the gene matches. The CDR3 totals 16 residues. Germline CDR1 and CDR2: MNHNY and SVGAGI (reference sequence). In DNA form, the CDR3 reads TGTGCCAGCCTGTTCCGGGACAGGGTTAAGTCAGAGACCCAGTACTTC. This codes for CASLFRDRVKSETQYF.

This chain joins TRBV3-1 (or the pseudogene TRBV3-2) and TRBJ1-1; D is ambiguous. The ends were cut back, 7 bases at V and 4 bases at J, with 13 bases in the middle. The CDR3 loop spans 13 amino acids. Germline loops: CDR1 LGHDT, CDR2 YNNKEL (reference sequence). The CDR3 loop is CASIGPGSTEAFF. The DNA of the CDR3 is TGTGCCAGCATAGGGCCCGGAAGCACTGAAGCTTTCTTT.

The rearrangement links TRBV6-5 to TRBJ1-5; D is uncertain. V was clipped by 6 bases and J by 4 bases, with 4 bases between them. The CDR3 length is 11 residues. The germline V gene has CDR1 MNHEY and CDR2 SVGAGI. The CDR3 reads CASRGNQPQHF. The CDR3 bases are TGTGCCAGCAGGGGAAATCAGCCCCAGCATTTT.